This TCR beta chain stems from a study of blood T cell repertoires in COVID-19. Study-wide context: From the United States, Italy and Spain came samples of acute and convalescent COVID-19. The analysed material was cDNA or gDNA that came from T cells, B-cell-depleted T cells, or PBMCs.

Original analysis: Amplification from reference gene primers served as the basis for estimated nucleated cell counts. The method was immunoSEQ multiplex PCR; TCRdb's version includes in-frame clones alone and lacks a portion of them. The D gene and trimming were derived from the DNA, and the V and J assignments and clone size from that table. The data contain about 20,000 clones, 75% to 85% of them singletons. This TCR was recovered from a man aged 80 or over with acute or convalescent COVID-19. Input material: peripheral blood.

The CDR3 sequence: CASSLTSGRYNEQFF. The CDR3 coding sequence is TGTGCCAGCAGCTTAACTAGCGGGAGGTACAATGAGCAGTTCTTC. This chain links TRBV5-4 with TRBJ2-1; 12 bases fit TRBD2. With V trimmed by 2 bases and J by 4 bases, 1 base remained unmatched. Germline-derived CDR1 and CDR2 are SGHNT and YYREEE (reference sequence). The CDR3 has 15 amino acids. Full variable domain (outside the CDR3, taken from reference TRBV5-4 and TRBJ2-1): ETGVTQSPTHLIKTRGQQVTLRCSSQSGHNTVSWYQQALGQGPQFIFQYYREEENGRGNFPPRFSGLQFPNYSSELNVNALELDDSALYLCASSLTSGRYNEQFFGPGTRLTVL.